The clone carrying this TCR beta chain was observed at least ten times. This specimen comes from a study of human T cells and chemical hapten exposure. TCRdb itself ran the RACE reads through MiXCR, one entry per CDR3 protein. Of 300,000 to 400,000 distinct CDR3 sequences in the sample, roughly 5.3% were seen once. Time point denoted: pre-sensitization, week 0. Treatment given: therapeutic diphenylcyclopropenone sensitization with weekly scalp DPC. The CDR3 extends over 11 amino acids. The germline V and J ends were trimmed by 6 bases and 0 bases, with 2 bases remaining between them. CDR1 and CDR2 from the germline V gene are MGHRA and YSYEKL.

The origin of this receptor is a woman between 45 and 65 years old with alopecia areata. Some clones in this sample may be carry-over from other donors' samples. The sequences come from whole blood, collected in connection with sensitization to the hapten diphenylcyclopropenone (DPC). The chain couples TRBV4-1 to TRBJ1-1; D not resolved. CDR3 bases: TGCGCCAGCAGGGTGAACACTGAAGCTTTCTTT. This encodes CASRVNTEAFF.